Sequencing of this T cell receptor (beta chain) was carried out in a study of T cell responses to AZD1222 COVID-19 vaccine. Assay: immunoSEQ multiplex PCR; the TCRdb copy retains only in-frame clones and omits some. The repertoire holds 150,000 to 200,000 clones, with 87% as singletons. There are 14 residues in the CDR3. The germline V and J ends were trimmed by 3 bases and 5 bases, with 11 bases remaining between them. The germline V gene has CDR1 LNHDA and CDR2 SQIVND (reference sequence). This clonotype originated in an adult in good health. This sample comprised peripheral blood, obtained on day 0 of MenACWY control vaccination. The chain links TRBV19 to TRBJ1-5; D is perhaps TRBD1 (6 bases). CDR3 sequence reads: CASSMDSPHQPQHF. CDR3 coding DNA: TGTGCCAGTAGTATGGACAGCCCGCATCAGCCCCAGCATTTT.